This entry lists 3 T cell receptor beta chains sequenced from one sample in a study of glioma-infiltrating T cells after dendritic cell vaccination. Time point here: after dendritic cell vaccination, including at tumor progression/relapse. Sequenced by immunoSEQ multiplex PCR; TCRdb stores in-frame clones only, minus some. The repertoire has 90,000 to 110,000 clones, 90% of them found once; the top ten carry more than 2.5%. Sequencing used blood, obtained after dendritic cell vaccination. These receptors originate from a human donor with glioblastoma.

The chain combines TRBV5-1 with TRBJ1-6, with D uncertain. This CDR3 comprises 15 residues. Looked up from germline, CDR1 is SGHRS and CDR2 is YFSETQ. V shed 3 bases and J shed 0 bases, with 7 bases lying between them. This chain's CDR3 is CASSSDSSYNSPLHF. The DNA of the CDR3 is TGCGCCAGCAGCTCGGACTCCTCCTATAATTCACCCCTCCACTTT.

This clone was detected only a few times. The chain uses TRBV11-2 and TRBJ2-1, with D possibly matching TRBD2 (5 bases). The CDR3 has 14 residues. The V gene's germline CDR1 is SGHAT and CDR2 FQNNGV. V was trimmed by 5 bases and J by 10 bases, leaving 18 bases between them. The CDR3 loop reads CASSHQQRSVEQFF. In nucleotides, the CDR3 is TGTGCCAGCAGCCATCAACAGCGGAGCGTAGAGCAGTTCTTC. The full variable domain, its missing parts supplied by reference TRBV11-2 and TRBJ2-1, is EAGVAQSPRYKIIEKRQSVAFWCNPISGHATLYWYQQILGQGPKLLIQFQNNGVVDDSQLPKDRFSAERLKGVDSTLKIQPAKLEDSAVYLCASSHQQRSVEQFFGPGTRLTVL.

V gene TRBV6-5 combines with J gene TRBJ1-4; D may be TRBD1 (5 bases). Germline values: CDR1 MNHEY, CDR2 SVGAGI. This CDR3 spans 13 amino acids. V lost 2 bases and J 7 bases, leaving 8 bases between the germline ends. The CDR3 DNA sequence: TGTGCCAGCAGTTACAGGGGTGGTGAAAAACTGTTTTTT. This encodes CASSYRGGEKLFF.